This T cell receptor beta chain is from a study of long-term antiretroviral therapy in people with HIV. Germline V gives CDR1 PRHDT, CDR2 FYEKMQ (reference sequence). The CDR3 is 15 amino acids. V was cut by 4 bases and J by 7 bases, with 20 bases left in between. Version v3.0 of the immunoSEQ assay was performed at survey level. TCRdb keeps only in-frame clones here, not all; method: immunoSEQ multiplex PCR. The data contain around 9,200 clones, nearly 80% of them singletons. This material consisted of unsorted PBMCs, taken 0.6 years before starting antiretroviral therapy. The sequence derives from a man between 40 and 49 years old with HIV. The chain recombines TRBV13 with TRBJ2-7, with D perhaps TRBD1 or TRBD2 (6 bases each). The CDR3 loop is CASSWRDTRHREQYF. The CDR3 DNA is TGTGCCAGCAGCTGGCGGGACACCAGACACCGGGAGCAGTACTTC.